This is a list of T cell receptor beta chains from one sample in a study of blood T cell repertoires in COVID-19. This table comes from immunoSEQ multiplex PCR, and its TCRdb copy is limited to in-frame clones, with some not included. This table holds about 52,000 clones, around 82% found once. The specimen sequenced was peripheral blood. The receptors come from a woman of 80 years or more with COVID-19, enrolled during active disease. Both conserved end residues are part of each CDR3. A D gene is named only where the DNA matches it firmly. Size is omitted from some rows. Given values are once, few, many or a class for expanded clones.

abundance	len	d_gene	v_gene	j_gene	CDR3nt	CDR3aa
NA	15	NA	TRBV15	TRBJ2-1	TGTGCCACCAGCAGAGGTCGGGACTTAAACAATGAGCAGTTCTTC	CATSRGRDLNNEQFF
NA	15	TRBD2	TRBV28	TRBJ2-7	TGTGCCAGCAGTTTATGGACTAGCGGTACCTACGAGCAGTACTTC	CASSLWTSGTYEQYF
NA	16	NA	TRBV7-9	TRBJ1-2	TGTGCCAGCAGCTTAGGCGTGGTTGAGGCTACCTATGGCTACACCTTC	CASSLGVVEATYGYTF
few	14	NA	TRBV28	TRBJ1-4	TGTGCCAGCAGTTTTGGAGGGGCCAGTGAAAAACTGTTTTTT	CASSFGGASEKLFF
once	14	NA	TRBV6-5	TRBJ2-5	TGTGCCAGCAGTTACCCCGGAGGTGGGGAGACCCAGTACTTC	CASSYPGGGETQYF
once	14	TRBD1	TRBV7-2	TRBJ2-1	TGTGCCAGCAGGGATGGACAGGGGCGGAATGAGCAGTTCTTC	CASRDGQGRNEQFF
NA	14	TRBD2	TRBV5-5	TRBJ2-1	TGTGCCAGTCTAAGGACTAGCAGCTACAATGAGCAGTTCTTC	CASLRTSSYNEQFF
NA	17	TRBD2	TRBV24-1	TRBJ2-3	TGTGCCACCAGTGACTCGGATCTAGCGGGAGAGGCAGATACGCAGTATTTT	CATSDSDLAGEADTQYF
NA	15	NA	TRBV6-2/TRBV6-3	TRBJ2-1	TGTGCCAGCAGCATACAGGGTCCCTCCTACAATGAGCAGTTCTTC	CASSIQGPSYNEQFF
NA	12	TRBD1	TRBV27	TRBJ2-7	TGTGCCAGCAGGACAGGGTCCTACGAGCAGTACTTC	CASRTGSYEQYF
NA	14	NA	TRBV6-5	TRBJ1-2	TGTGCCAGCAGCCCGAATCTACCGGTTAATGGCTACACCTTC	CASSPNLPVNGYTF
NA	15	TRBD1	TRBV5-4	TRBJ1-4	TGTGCCAGCAGCTTGGAGGGGGCCGGGGGTGAAAAACTGTTTTTT	CASSLEGAGGEKLFF
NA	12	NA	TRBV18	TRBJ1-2	TGTGCCAGCTCAAAAAAAGCGGATGGCTACACCTTC	CASSKKADGYTF
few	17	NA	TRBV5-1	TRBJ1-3	TGCGCCAGCAGCCCCCGCTTAGGGGCGAGCTCTGGAAACACCATATATTTT	CASSPRLGASSGNTIYF
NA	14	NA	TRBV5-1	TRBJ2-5	TGCGCCAGCAGCCCCGGGTCTTACAAGGAGACCCAGTACTTC	CASSPGSYKETQYF
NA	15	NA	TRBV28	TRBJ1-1	TGTGCCAGCAGTACCCACGGGGGAATTGACACTGAAGCTTTCTTT	CASSTHGGIDTEAFF
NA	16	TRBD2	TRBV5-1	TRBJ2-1	TGCGCCAGCAGCGCCGGGACTAGCGGGAGTAGGAATGAGCAGTTCTTC	CASSAGTSGSRNEQFF
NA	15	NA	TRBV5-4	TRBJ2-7	TGTGCCAGCAGCTCAGGGGGTGGAGGGGTCTACGAGCAGTACTTC	CASSSGGGGVYEQYF
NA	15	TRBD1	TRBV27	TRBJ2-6	TGTGCCAGCAGTCCCAGGGGGCCTGGGGCCAACGTCCTGACTTTC	CASSPRGPGANVLTF
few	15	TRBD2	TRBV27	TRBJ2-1	TGTGCCAGCAGTTTCCTAGCGGGATCATACAATGAGCAGTTCTTC	CASSFLAGSYNEQFF
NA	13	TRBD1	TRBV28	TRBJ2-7	TGTGCCAGCACTTGGACAGGCCTCTACGAGCAGTACTTC	CASTWTGLYEQYF
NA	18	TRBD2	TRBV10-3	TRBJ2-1	TGTGCCATCAGTGAGTTTCCCGGGACTAGCGGGAAATACAATGAGCAGTTCTTC	CAISEFPGTSGKYNEQFF
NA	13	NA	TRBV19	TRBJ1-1	TGTGCCAGTAGCTGGACAGAGAACACTGAAGCTTTCTTT	CASSWTENTEAFF